These T cell receptor beta chains were read from a single sample in a study of blood T cells in healthy people across ages. TCRdb re-analysed the 5' RACE reads in MiXCR, keeping a single row per CDR3 protein. Here the sample spans 1.5 million to 2 million distinct CDR3 sequences, around 35% being singletons. Sample: blood. The receptors stem from a woman aged 25 to 39 in good health. CDR3s include the opening cysteine and the closing phenylalanine or tryptophan. The D gene is left open where the match is weak. Part of the rows lack a size; the others show once, few, many or a class for expanded clones.

v_call,clone_size,d_call,j_call,cdr3_aa,cdr3_nt
TRBV7-9,.,.,TRBJ1-2,CASSLSTLRGYTF,TGTGCCAGCAGCTTAAGTACACTTCGAGGCTACACCTTC
TRBV4-2,few,.,TRBJ1-2,CASSQVKGDTSYGYTF,TGTGCCAGCAGCCAAGTGAAAGGGGACACTAGCTATGGCTACACCTTC
TRBV14,.,.,TRBJ1-2,CASSQENRVGGYTF,TGTGCCAGCAGCCAAGAGAACAGGGTGGGCGGCTACACCTTC
TRBV5-4,.,TRBD1,TRBJ2-4,CASSRRDSLAKNIQYF,TGTGCCAGCAGCCGTAGGGACAGTTTAGCCAAAAACATTCAGTACTTC
TRBV5-5,.,.,TRBJ1-2,CASSLVQSNYGYTF,TGTGCCAGCAGCTTGGTACAGTCTAACTATGGCTACACCTTC
TRBV3-1,.,TRBD1,TRBJ2-1,CASSQNLEDRGRRWYNEQFF,TGTGCCAGCAGCCAAAATCTCGAGGACAGGGGTCGACGCTGGTACAATGAGCAGTTCTTC
TRBV11-2,.,.,TRBJ2-1,CASSSLGVVGEQFF,TGTGCCAGCAGCTCCCTGGGGGTAGTCGGTGAGCAGTTCTTC
TRBV13,.,.,TRBJ1-3,CATSGWAASSGNTIYF,TGTGCCACCAGCGGCTGGGCCGCGAGCTCTGGAAACACCATATATTTT
TRBV10-3,.,.,TRBJ2-3,CATLADSYNTDTQYF,TGTGCCACCCTAGCCGACAGTTACAACACAGATACGCAGTATTTT
TRBV7-6,few,.,TRBJ1-3,CASSNPQQGPGSGNTIYF,TGTGCCAGCAGCAACCCCCAACAGGGTCCCGGCTCTGGAAACACCATATATTTT
TRBV28,few,TRBD2,TRBJ2-7,CASVTSGRAHEQYF,TGTGCCAGTGTTACTAGCGGGAGGGCCCACGAGCAGTACTTC
TRBV4-1,.,TRBD1,TRBJ1-2,CASSQDWGGQGGYTF,TGCGCCAGCAGCCAAGATTGGGGGGGACAGGGGGGCTACACCTTC
TRBV27,once,TRBD2,TRBJ2-1,CASSFSPPGLAGAGTYNEQFF,TGTGCCAGCAGTTTTTCCCCGCCGGGACTAGCGGGAGCAGGCACCTACAATGAGCAGTTCTTC
TRBV5-1,few,.,TRBJ2-1,CASSLNLVSNEQFF,TGCGCCAGCAGCTTGAACCTAGTTTCGAATGAGCAGTTCTTC
TRBV4-2,.,TRBD1,TRBJ2-1,CASSPVDPGTVLYNEQFF,TGTGCCAGCAGCCCTGTAGACCCAGGGACAGTTCTCTACAATGAGCAGTTCTTC
TRBV4-1,.,.,TRBJ1-1,CASSQDPGPGTEAFF,TGCGCCAGCAGCCAAGATCCTGGGCCGGGAACTGAAGCTTTCTTT
TRBV3-1,few,.,TRBJ2-1,CASSQGQIDNEQFF,TGTGCCAGCAGCCAAGGGCAAATCGACAATGAGCAGTTCTTC
TRBV20-1,few,.,TRBJ1-5,CSGTVGSNQPQHF,TGCAGTGGGACCGTCGGCAGCAATCAGCCCCAGCATTTT
TRBV7-2,few,.,TRBJ2-3,CASSSLGTLGPDTQYF,TGTGCCAGCAGCTCTCTAGGGACCTTGGGCCCAGATACGCAGTATTTT
TRBV6-6,few,TRBD1,TRBJ1-2,CASKDRVNGYTF,TGTGCCAGCAAGGACAGGGTCAATGGCTACACCTTC
TRBV11-1,few,.,TRBJ2-7,CASTIWMGNEQYF,TGTGCCAGCACCATCTGGATGGGCAACGAGCAGTACTTC
TRBV5-1,.,.,TRBJ2-1,CASSWDFTGATEQFF,TGCGCCAGCAGCTGGGATTTTACGGGGGCGACTGAGCAGTTCTTC
TRBV27,.,TRBD1,TRBJ2-1,CASSLRARRDRYYNEQFF,TGTGCCAGCAGTTTGCGGGCTCGACGGGACAGATACTACAATGAGCAGTTCTTC
TRBV20-1,.,.,TRBJ1-5,CSARNRAYSNQPQHF,TGCAGTGCTAGGAACAGGGCCTATAGCAATCAGCCCCAGCATTTT
TRBV14,few,.,TRBJ2-7,CASSPFGVDFGSYEQYF,TGTGCCAGCAGCCCCTTCGGGGTAGATTTCGGGTCCTACGAGCAGTACTTC
TRBV7-6,few,TRBD1,TRBJ1-5,CASSQDRGAGQPQHF,TGTGCCAGCAGCCAGGACAGGGGAGCAGGGCAGCCCCAGCATTTT
TRBV2,few,.,TRBJ2-3,CASSGLEVVADTQYF,TGTGCCAGCAGTGGACTAGAAGTTGTTGCAGATACGCAGTATTTT
TRBV5-1,few,TRBD2,TRBJ2-1,CASSLVSGDRSYNEQFF,TGCGCCAGCAGCTTGGTCAGCGGGGATCGGTCCTACAATGAGCAGTTCTTC
TRBV30,.,TRBD2,TRBJ2-7,CAWRTSGTPEQYF,TGTGCCTGGAGAACTAGCGGTACTCCCGAGCAGTACTTC
TRBV6-1,few,.,TRBJ2-3,CASARQTDTQYF,TGTGCCAGCGCTCGACAGACAGATACGCAGTATTTT
TRBV28,.,TRBD2,TRBJ2-3,CASFSGREGTDTQYF,TGTGCCAGCTTTTCTGGGCGGGAGGGTACAGATACGCAGTATTTT
TRBV14,few,.,TRBJ2-1,CASSPNLGNEQFF,TGTGCCAGCAGCCCGAACCTAGGCAATGAGCAGTTCTTC
TRBV7-8,.,.,TRBJ2-2,CASSLAFREGGTGELFF,TGTGCCAGCAGCTTAGCCTTTCGAGAAGGGGGCACCGGGGAGCTGTTTTTT
TRBV2,.,.,TRBJ2-3,CASSEAPNAGTNTDTQYF,TGTGCCAGCAGTGAAGCCCCTAATGCCGGGACAAACACAGATACGCAGTATTTT
TRBV29-1,many,TRBD2,TRBJ2-7,CSVERAGALGEQYF,TGCAGCGTTGAAAGAGCGGGGGCCTTGGGGGAGCAGTACTTC
TRBV9,many,TRBD2,TRBJ2-5,CASSVGTSRETQYF,TGTGCCAGCAGCGTAGGGACTAGCAGGGAGACCCAGTACTTC
TRBV5-1,.,.,TRBJ2-5,CASSLAGLGAEGSQETQYF,TGCGCCAGCAGCTTGGCCGGTTTGGGTGCGGAAGGTTCCCAAGAGACCCAGTACTTC
TRBV28,.,TRBD2,TRBJ2-7,CASRRFTGTSGSKREQYF,TGTGCCAGCCGACGTTTTACCGGGACTAGCGGGAGCAAGCGCGAGCAGTACTTC
TRBV4-1,.,.,TRBJ1-1,CASSQVGRMNTEAFF,TGCGCCAGCAGCCAAGTAGGACGGATGAACACTGAAGCTTTCTTT
TRBV7-9,few,.,TRBJ1-1,CASSSTGLRGAFF,TGTGCCAGCAGCTCGACGGGGCTCCGGGGGGCTTTCTTT
TRBV18,.,.,TRBJ2-1,CASSPQDTQQFF,TGTGCCAGCTCACCACAAGATACCCAGCAGTTCTTC
TRBV20-1,.,.,TRBJ2-3,CSARIGPGGSTDTQYF,TGCAGTGCTAGAATAGGGCCTGGAGGTAGCACAGATACGCAGTATTTT
TRBV5-1,few,TRBD1,TRBJ1-1,CASSLGDRGRTEAFF,TGCGCCAGCAGCTTAGGGGACAGGGGACGGACTGAAGCTTTCTTT
TRBV4-1,.,TRBD2,TRBJ2-1,CASSQAGASGRWDEQFF,TGCGCCAGCAGCCAAGCGGGGGCTAGCGGGAGATGGGATGAGCAGTTCTTC